Below are 21 T cell receptor beta chains sequenced from a single sample in a study of cytomegalovirus exposure and HLA in healthy donors. The PCR had 60 Vbeta and 13 Jbeta primers. Data came from immunoSEQ multiplex PCR; TCRdb stores just in-frame clones and leaves some out. The sample carries 100,000 or so clones, about 80% recorded once. The sequencing input was PBMCs. All receptors come from a man younger than 40 in good health and CMV-seronegative.

The chain joins TRBV4-3 to TRBJ2-7, with D perhaps TRBD1 (6 bases). The ends were cut back, 3 bases at V and 6 bases at J, with 18 bases in the middle. The CDR3 covers 15 residues. Germline V gives CDR1 LGHNA, CDR2 YSLEER. The DNA of the CDR3 is TGCGCCAGCAGCCAGGGGGCCGGGCCACCATCCGAGCAGTACTTC. This gives the protein CASSQGAGPPSEQYF.

The chain uses TRBV2 and TRBJ1-2; perhaps TRBD1 as D (6 bases). The germline CDR1 and CDR2 sequences are SNHLY and FYNNEI. This CDR3 spans 14 amino acids. The germline V and J ends were trimmed by 6 bases and 2 bases, with 13 bases remaining between them. The CDR3 sequence: CASRFTGTNYGYTF. The CDR3 DNA reads as TGTGCCAGCAGGTTCACAGGGACCAACTATGGCTACACCTTC. Full variable domain (rest looked up from reference TRBV2 and TRBJ1-2): EPEVTQTPSHQVTQMGQEVILRCVPISNHLYFYWYRQILGQKVEFLVSFYNNEISEKSEIFDDQFSVERPDGSNFTLKIRSTKLEDSAMYFCASRFTGTNYGYTFGSGTRLTVV.

This chain connects TRBV14 to TRBJ2-1, with 7 bases that match TRBD2. CDR3 length: 16 residues. Germline V gives CDR1 SGHDN, CDR2 FVKESK. Trimming removed 1 base from V and 8 bases from J; junction bases left unmatched: 11. CDR3 sequence reads: CASSQVAGRGIYEQFF. The CDR3 nucleotides are TGTGCCAGCAGCCAAGTAGCAGGGAGGGGAATCTATGAGCAGTTCTTC.

V is TRBV6-1 and J is TRBJ2-1; the match to TRBD2 covers 12 bases. The germline gives CDR1 MNHNS, CDR2 SASEGT. J lost 15 bases, V lost 2 bases, and 8 bases had no gene match. This CDR3 region has 14 residues. The CDR3 DNA is TGTGCCAGCAGTGAACTAGCGGGGGGGTCCGAAGGGTTCTTC. It encodes CASSELAGGSEGFF.

This chain uses TRBV7-2 with TRBJ2-2; D call uncertain. Trimming took 1 base from V and 1 from J, leaving 7 bases between them. The CDR3 totals 15 residues. Per germline, CDR1 SGHTA and CDR2 FQGNSA. The CDR3 region is CASSLDRWNTGELFF. CDR3 nucleotide sequence: TGTGCCAGCAGCTTAGATCGGTGGAACACCGGGGAGCTGTTTTTT.

The J gene is TRBJ1-1, the V gene TRBV9; perhaps TRBD1 as D (5 bases). Germline V CDR1 and CDR2: SGDLS, YYNGEE. Trimming took off 3 bases at V and 8 bases at J, with 14 bases between the two ends. The CDR3 runs to 13 residues. The CDR3, as DNA: TGTGCCAGCAGCGCGGGGGGGAGGAGCGAAGCTTTCTTT. This codes for CASSAGGRSEAFF.

The chain joins TRBV5-1 to TRBJ2-5; TRBD1 matches 9 bases. This CDR3 contains 14 residues. CDR1 SGHRS and CDR2 YFSETQ come from the germline V gene. With V trimmed by 3 bases and J by 5 bases, 5 bases remained unmatched. CDR3 bases: TGCGCCAGCAGCTGGACAGGGGAGCTTGAGACCCAGTACTTC. As protein: CASSWTGELETQYF.

This chain joins TRBV29-1 and TRBJ2-5; 9 bases map to TRBD1. The CDR3 consists of 15 residues. V trimming: 3 bases; J trimming: 5 bases; junction bases outside the gene matches: 10. Germline V gene data show CDR1 as SQVTM and CDR2 as ANQGSEA. The DNA for the CDR3 is TGCAGCGTTGATGGGACAGGGTGGGGTCGGGAGACCCAGTACTTC. Protein product: CSVDGTGWGRETQYF.

The CDR3 DNA reads as TGTGCCACCAGCAGAGATCTGGCGCGCGGTGAGCAGTTCTTC. It translates to CATSRDLARGEQFF. The V gene is TRBV15, the J gene TRBJ2-1; no clear D. This CDR3 has 14 residues. Trimming removed 0 bases from V and 9 bases from J, with 12 bases in between. Looked up from germline, CDR1 is LNHNV and CDR2 is YYDKDF (reference sequence).

The gene calls are TRBV7-2 and TRBJ2-5; TRBD2 is a possible D gene (6 bases). The DNA end lines up better with TRBJ2-7; the J call may be wrong. CDR3 length equals 15 residues. CDR1 and CDR2 (germline): SGHTA, FQGNSA. The CDR3 sequence is CASSPFEGGLYEQYF. The CDR3 DNA is TGTGCCAGCAGCCCATTCGAGGGAGGACTCTACGAGCAGTACTTC.

The V call is TRBV14, the J call TRBJ1-1; D not certain. Trimming shortened V by 4 bases and J by 0 bases, and 6 bases separated the two germline ends. This CDR3 has 13 amino acids. Germline-derived CDR1 and CDR2 are SGHDN and FVKESK. The DNA for the CDR3 is TGTGCCAGCAGCCTACATGTGAACACTGAAGCTTTCTTT. Its translation: CASSLHVNTEAFF.

This rearrangement joins TRBV4-3 to TRBJ1-1; D unclear. The CDR3 runs to 14 residues. Looked up from germline, CDR1 is LGHNA and CDR2 is YSLEER. V was cut by 1 base and J by 1 base, with 7 bases left in between. The CDR3: CASSQVAPNTEAFF. The CDR3 bases are TGCGCCAGCAGCCAAGTAGCCCCGAACACTGAAGCTTTCTTT.

The genes are TRBV7-2 and TRBJ2-7, with 10 bases matching TRBD2. V was clipped by 6 bases and J by 0 bases; unmatched bases: 5. The CDR3 totals 15 residues. Germline V CDR1 and CDR2: SGHTA, FQGNSA. The CDR3 region has the DNA TGTGCCAGCAGTTCCCGACTAGCGGGCTCCTACGAGCAGTACTTC. It translates to CASSSRLAGSYEQYF.

This rearrangement joins TRBV25-1 to TRBJ1-1, with D tentatively TRBD1 (5 bases). With 6 bases removed from V and 4 bases from J, the gap between germline ends came to 12 bases. Germline assignment: CDR1 MGHDK and CDR2 SYGVNS. The CDR3 has 13 residues. CDR3 region: CASREDSFTEAFF. The CDR3 DNA reads as TGTGCCAGCAGGGAAGACAGTTTCACTGAAGCTTTCTTT.

The chain employs TRBV5-1 and TRBJ2-7, with 10 bases aligning to TRBD1. V lost 5 bases, J lost 5 bases, and 10 bases stayed unmatched. Germline assignment: CDR1 SGHRS and CDR2 YFSETQ. The CDR3 has 15 amino acids. CDR3 amino acids: CASRLPGQGTHEQYF. The CDR3 DNA follows: TGCGCCAGCAGACTCCCGGGACAGGGGACTCACGAGCAGTACTTC. Based on the CDR3 plus reference TRBV5-1 and TRBJ2-7, the full variable domain is KAGVTQTPRYLIKTRGQQVTLSCSPISGHRSVSWYQQTPGQGLQFLFEYFSETQRNKGNFPGRFSGRQFSNSRSEMNVSTLELGDSALYLCASRLPGQGTHEQYFGPGTRLTVT.

V is TRBV6-5 and J is TRBJ1-5, with 11 bases that match TRBD1. CDR1 is MNHEY and CDR2 is SVGAGI in the germline V gene. This CDR3 has 14 residues. Losses at the gene ends were 5 bases for V and 9 bases for J; bases not matched to a gene: 6. CDR3 sequence: CASSRTGGLRPQHF. The CDR3 coding sequence is TGTGCCAGCAGTCGGACAGGGGGCTTAAGGCCCCAGCATTTT.

The rearrangement links TRBV5-1 to TRBJ2-7; 7 bases agree with TRBD1. Trimming at V came to 0 bases and at J to 5 bases, leaving 2 bases not matched to a gene. From germline, CDR1 is SGHRS and CDR2 YFSETQ. The CDR3 consists of 13 residues. CDR3 sequence reads: CASSLVQGNEQYF. CDR3 DNA sequence: TGCGCCAGCAGCTTGGTACAGGGGAACGAGCAGTACTTC.

J is TRBJ2-7 and V is TRBV11-3; D is perhaps TRBD2 (5 bases). Germline V gene lookup returns CDR1 SGHNT and CDR2 YENEEA. There are 12 residues in the CDR3. The V end lost 1 base, the J end lost 5 bases, and 6 bases lay between the germline ends. The DNA of the CDR3 is TGTGCCAGCAGCTTAGGGGAGCACGAGCAGTACTTC. Its protein product is CASSLGEHEQYF.

This clone showed up just a few times. CDR3 amino acids: CASSLNGVAKNIQYF. The CDR3 nucleotides read TGTGCCAGCAGTTTAAACGGGGTAGCCAAAAACATTCAGTACTTC. The V call is TRBV28, the J call TRBJ2-4, with D perhaps matching TRBD2 (5 bases). From germline, CDR1 is MDHEN and CDR2 SYDVKM. V gave up 2 bases and J gave up 0 bases, with 8 bases separating them. CDR3 length: 15 amino acids.

A single count supports this clone. In nucleotides, the CDR3 is TGCGCCAGCAGCTTGGCTGGTAGCGGGGGGCGGAGCTCCTACAATGAGCAGTTCTTC. It is translated as CASSLAGSGGRSSYNEQFF. The chain combines TRBV5-1 with TRBJ2-1, with TRBD2 identical over 10 bases. The CDR3 extends over 19 amino acids. Germline CDR1 SGHRS, CDR2 YFSETQ. The trim removed 0 bases at V and 0 bases at J, leaving 9 bases unmatched.

This chain connects TRBV6-1 to TRBJ1-1, with D possibly matching TRBD1 (5 bases). The germline V gene has CDR1 MNHNS and CDR2 SASEGT. The CDR3 has 14 residues. V shed 9 bases and J shed 1 base, with 15 bases lying between them. CDR3 sequence reads: CASIWGRENTEAFF. The CDR3 DNA follows: TGTGCCAGTATTTGGGGCAGGGAGAACACTGAAGCTTTCTTT.